The clone carrying this T cell receptor beta chain has just a few counts. Trimming cost V 4 bases and J 2 bases, with 15 bases left between them. The germline gives CDR1 DFQATT, CDR2 SNEGSKA (reference sequence). This CDR3 region has 14 residues. This specimen comes from a study of response to subunit inactivated influenza vaccine. A single record per CDR3 protein comes from TCRdb applying MiXCR to the RT-PCR reads. This sample has around 650,000 distinct CDR3 sequences, with about 15% found just once. The source was PBMCs from blood, collected about 11 days after vaccination. This chain joins TRBV20-1 and TRBJ2-7, with D possibly being TRBD2 (5 bases). The sequence was obtained from a man aged 45-65 years who received an inactivated influenza vaccine. The CDR3 loop is CSANLLGATYEQYF. The CDR3 coding sequence is TGCAGTGCTAATCTCTTGGGAGCAACCTACGAGCAGTACTTC.